The 3 T cell receptor beta chains below all came from one sample that was sequenced in a study of spatial heterogeneity in lung cancer. Time point indicated: sample taken at primary tumor resection. Whole RNA from tumor, nontumor lung or frozen PBMC was sequenced unsorted. TCRdb re-called the 5' RACE reads with MiXCR, one entry per CDR3 protein. The table records tens of thousands of distinct CDR3 sequences, about an eighth of them present only once. The sequenced sample was PBMCs, obtained at surgery. The receptor set was obtained from a male donor with early-stage non-small cell lung cancer.

CDR3 in amino acids: CASSHPGLAGEQYF. The CDR3 coding sequence is TGTGCCAGTAGTCATCCGGGACTAGCGGGGGAGCAGTACTTC. The chain combines TRBV19 with TRBJ2-7; 13 bases align to TRBD2. V shed 5 bases, J shed 7 bases, and the junction held 5 bases outside the gene matches. Germline V gene data show CDR1 as LNHDA and CDR2 as SQIVND (reference sequence). The CDR3 length is 14 residues.

This clonotype was seen a handful of times. J is TRBJ1-2 and V is TRBV4-2; 9 positions agree with TRBD1. Germline V gene lookup returns CDR1 LGHNA and CDR2 YNFKEQ. The length of the CDR3 is 13 residues. Trimming at V came to 3 bases and at J to 7 bases, leaving 3 bases not matched to a gene. The CDR3 spells CASSQTGGIGYTF. The CDR3 region has the DNA TGTGCCAGCAGCCAGACAGGGGGTATTGGCTACACCTTC.

This clonotype occurred a few times. The chain employs TRBV5-1 and TRBJ2-2; the match to TRBD2 covers 10 bases. Trimming removed 4 bases from V and 6 bases from J; junction bases left unmatched: 6. The CDR3 sequence is 15 residues long. Looked up from germline, CDR1 is SGHRS and CDR2 is YFSETQ. The CDR3 here is CASSPSGSLPGELFF. The CDR3 bases are TGCGCCAGCAGCCCTAGCGGGAGTCTCCCCGGGGAGCTGTTTTTT. Variable domain in full (rest from reference TRBV5-1 and TRBJ2-2): KAGVTQTPRYLIKTRGQQVTLSCSPISGHRSVSWYQQTPGQGLQFLFEYFSETQRNKGNFPGRFSGRQFSNSRSEMNVSTLELGDSALYLCASSPSGSLPGELFFGEGSRLTVL.